This T cell receptor beta chain was found in a study of T cell responses to AZD1222 COVID-19 vaccine. Study-wide findings and caveats: Donors, mostly white British, included more females; clonal diversity was possibly underestimated. Spike as a whole was targeted by vaccine-associated CD4 TCRs, dominant at 160-218 and 743-854.

Trimming removed 5 bases from V and 1 base from J, with 6 bases in between. Looked up from germline, CDR1 is GTSNPN and CDR2 is SVGIG (reference sequence). The CDR3 length is 13 residues. Assay used: immunoSEQ multiplex PCR; TCRdb lists only in-frame clones, some missing. The repertoire consists of 180,000 or so clones, with 80% to 95% occurring once and the leading ten covering 3.5% to 4.5%. Notes on this clone: Its specificity is unknown.

The source is an adult in good health. The rearrangement uses TRBV30 and TRBJ2-6, with D unclear. The source was peripheral blood, collected on day 0 of AZD1222 vaccination. CDR3 residues: CAWEESGANVLTF. The CDR3 DNA is TGTGCCTGGGAAGAATCTGGGGCCAACGTCCTGACTTTC.